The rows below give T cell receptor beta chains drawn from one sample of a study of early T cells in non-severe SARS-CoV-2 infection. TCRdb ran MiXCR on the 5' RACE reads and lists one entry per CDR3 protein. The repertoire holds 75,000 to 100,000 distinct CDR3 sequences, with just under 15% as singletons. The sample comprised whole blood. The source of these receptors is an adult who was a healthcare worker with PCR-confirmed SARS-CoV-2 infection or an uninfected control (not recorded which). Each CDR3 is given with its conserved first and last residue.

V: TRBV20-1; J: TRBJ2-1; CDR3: CSARDEFPGLAGANVQFF
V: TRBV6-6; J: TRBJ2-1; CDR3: CASSYSNNEQFF
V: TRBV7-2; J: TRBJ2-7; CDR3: CASSLASGSPYEQYF
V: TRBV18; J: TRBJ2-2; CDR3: CASSPGTLNTGELFF
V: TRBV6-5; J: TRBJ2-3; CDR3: CASSYSPEGTQYF
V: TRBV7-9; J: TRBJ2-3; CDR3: CPSSTLTSGSTDTQYF
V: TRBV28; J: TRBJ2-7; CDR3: CASSFRVLEQYF
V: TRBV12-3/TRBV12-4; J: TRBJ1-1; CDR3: CASTYRRITSAFF
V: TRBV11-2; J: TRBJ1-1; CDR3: CAIPGGPAGTEAFF
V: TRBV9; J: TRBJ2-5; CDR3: CASSRKDNQETQYF
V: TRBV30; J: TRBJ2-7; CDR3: CAWGVRTYEQYF
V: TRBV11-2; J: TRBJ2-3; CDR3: CASKGVNTDTQYF